This T cell receptor beta chain was recorded in a study of T cell clusters in autoimmune cytopenias. Whole-study context: Healthy control donors averaged roughly 56 years of age, with a median of approximately 60 years.

One tube held mixed TRB-A and TRB-B primer pools for touch-down PCR. TCRdb reprocessed the multiplex PCR reads; each CDR3 protein has one entry and no DNA is given. This table lists thousands of distinct CDR3 sequences. Roughly 38,000 genome equivalents of blood DNA were amplified for TRB. In addition, the sample was reused for a study of T cell repertoires in aging, cancer and after chemotherapy. This second study notes: Donor ages fell into six groups from 30 or younger up to 70 or older. Untreated cancer patients had significantly lower blood TCR diversity than age-matched healthy donors.

The origin of this receptor is a human donor in good health. Sequencing was performed on peripheral blood.

The CDR3 reads CASSFNGKDQPQHF. J is TRBJ1-5 and V is TRBV12-3 or TRBV12-4. The CDR3 totals 14 residues.